Shown below are 32 T cell receptor beta chains from a single sample sequenced in a study of graft-versus-host responses after intestinal transplantation. Repertoires were generated with immunoSEQ multiplex PCR, while TCRdb's copy carries only in-frame clones and drops some. This table holds around 18,000 clones, 95% found once. The sequenced sample was PBMCs, obtained 23 days after intestinal transplant. The receptor set was obtained from a human patient who received an intestinal transplant, so some T cells may come from the graft donor.

V gene TRBV27 combines with J gene TRBJ2-7, with 7 bases matching TRBD2. The CDR3 has 11 amino acids. The V and J ends lost 3 bases and 7 bases, in that order; junction bases with no gene match: 0. From germline, CDR1 is MNHEY and CDR2 SMNVEV (reference sequence). CDR3 nucleotides: TGTGCCAGCAGTTTCGGGGGGGAGCAGTACTTC. Translating it yields CASSFGGEQYF.

The chain recombines TRBV6-6 with TRBJ2-1; 10 bases fit TRBD1. Germline CDR1 MNHNY, CDR2 SVGAGI (reference sequence). CDR3 length equals 15 residues. With V trimmed by 7 bases and J by 7 bases, 10 bases remained unmatched. The CDR3 spells CASNTGTGERNEQFF. The CDR3 nucleotides read TGTGCCAGCAACACCGGGACAGGGGAGAGGAATGAGCAGTTCTTC.

The chain uses TRBV21-1 and TRBJ1-5. TRBV21-1 is given as a pseudogene. CDR3 length: 13 residues. The CDR3 protein is CASSGGQNQPQHF. The CDR3 bases are TGTGCCAGCAGTGGGGGGCAGAATCAGCCCCAGCATTTT.

The chain is built from TRBV11-2 and TRBJ2-1; D call uncertain. Trimming took off 5 bases at V and 10 bases at J, with 9 bases between the two ends. From germline, CDR1 is SGHAT and CDR2 FQNNGV. There are 11 residues in the CDR3. CDR3 nucleotides: TGTGCCAGCAGCCGATTCACGGAGCAGTTCTTC. This translates into CASSRFTEQFF.

The gene calls are TRBV18 and TRBJ2-7; D gene unclear. Germline lookup yields CDR1 KGHSH and CDR2 LQKENI. Trimming left V 3 bases short and J 6 bases short, with 12 bases between. The CDR3 loop spans 13 amino acids. The DNA for the CDR3 is TGTGCCAGCTCACCGATATTTAAGATCGAGCAGTACTTC. It is translated as CASSPIFKIEQYF.

V and J are TRBV5-1 and TRBJ1-1, with D hard to call. The germline V and J ends were trimmed by 1 base and 2 bases, with 0 bases remaining between them. The CDR3 spans 11 residues. Germline values: CDR1 SGHRS, CDR2 YFSETQ. CDR3 nucleotide sequence: TGCGCCAGCAGCTTGAACACTGAAGCTTTCTTT. Translation: CASSLNTEAFF. The whole variable domain, filled in from reference TRBV5-1 and TRBJ1-1, reads KAGVTQTPRYLIKTRGQQVTLSCSPISGHRSVSWYQQTPGQGLQFLFEYFSETQRNKGNFPGRFSGRQFSNSRSEMNVSTLELGDSALYLCASSLNTEAFFGQGTRLTVV.

V and J are TRBV28 and TRBJ2-2; TRBD1 matches 8 bases. The length of the CDR3 is 16 residues. The J segment lost 1 base and the V segment lost 2 bases, leaving 3 bases of the junction unmatched. CDR1 and CDR2 from the germline V gene are MDHEN and SYDVKM. In DNA, the CDR3 is TGTGCCAGCAGTTTAGTACAGGGGGAGAACACCGGGGAGCTGTTTTTT. Encoded protein: CASSLVQGENTGELFF.

The chain carries TRBV9 and TRBJ2-5; a weak D match, TRBD1 (6 bases). The CDR3 length is 14 residues. V lost 3 bases to trimming and J lost 3 bases, with 12 bases between them. Looked up from germline, CDR1 is SGDLS and CDR2 is YYNGEE. The CDR3 reads CASSEDTGKETQYF. The CDR3 DNA sequence: TGTGCCAGCAGCGAAGATACAGGGAAAGAGACCCAGTACTTC.

The chain has TRBV14 and TRBJ1-5; D is ambiguous. CDR3 length: 13 amino acids. Trimming removed 4 bases at V and 0 bases at J, with 4 bases between. Germline CDR1 SGHDN, CDR2 FVKESK. The CDR3 DNA sequence: TGTGCCAGCAGCCCTCATAGCAATCAGCCCCAGCATTTT. This encodes CASSPHSNQPQHF.

This chain uses TRBV13 with TRBJ1-2, with no clear D. The V and J ends lost 4 bases and 4 bases respectively, with 28 bases between them. CDR3 length: 19 residues. Germline lookup yields CDR1 PRHDT and CDR2 FYEKMQ (reference sequence). The CDR3 is CASSSQRTSRGLKSYGYTF. The CDR3 bases are TGTGCCAGCAGCTCCCAAAGAACCTCCCGAGGTCTCAAGTCCTATGGCTACACCTTC. Full variable domain (remainder filled in from reference TRBV13 and TRBJ1-2): AAGVIQSPRHLIKEKRETATLKCYPIPRHDTVYWYQQGPGQDPQFLISFYEKMQSDKGSIPDRFSAQQFSDYHSELNMSSLELGDSALYFCASSSQRTSRGLKSYGYTFGSGTRLTVV.

The chain couples TRBV7-9 to TRBJ2-7, with 8 positions matching TRBD1. This CDR3 comprises 15 residues. Germline V lookup: CDR1 SEHNR, CDR2 FQNEAQ (reference sequence). Trimming cost V 2 bases and J 2 bases; bases outside gene matches: 5. In DNA form, the CDR3 reads TGTGCCAGCAGCTTATTAGCACAGGGGGCCTACGAGCAGTACTTC. Amino acids: CASSLLAQGAYEQYF.

The gene calls are TRBV6-1 and TRBJ1-2; no clear D gene. Germline V gene data show CDR1 as MNHNS and CDR2 as SASEGT. V was cut by 1 base and J by 2 bases, with 14 bases left in between. The CDR3 consists of 16 residues. The CDR3 nucleotides read TGTGCCAGCAGTGAAGATCATTGGAGGCCGAACTATGGCTACACCTTC. Its translation: CASSEDHWRPNYGYTF.

This chain connects TRBV5-5 to TRBJ1-5; D is unresolved. Germline V gives CDR1 SGHKS, CDR2 YYEKEE (reference sequence). Trimming took off 0 bases at V and 0 bases at J, with 7 bases between the two ends. The CDR3 runs to 15 residues. CDR3 in amino acids: CASSLDGISNQPQHF. The CDR3 coding sequence is TGTGCCAGCAGCTTGGATGGGATTAGCAATCAGCCCCAGCATTTT.

The chain recombines TRBV28 with TRBJ2-7; 8 bases align to TRBD2. The CDR3 covers 16 residues. V lost 2 bases, J lost 2 bases, and 8 bases stayed unmatched. CDR1 and CDR2 (germline): MDHEN, SYDVKM. CDR3 in amino acids: CASSLATAGDPYEQYF. The CDR3 nucleotides read TGTGCCAGCAGTTTAGCTACAGCGGGAGATCCCTACGAGCAGTACTTC.

This chain uses TRBV7-9 with TRBJ2-7, with 7 bases fitting TRBD1. The germline V gene has CDR1 SEHNR and CDR2 FQNEAQ (reference sequence). The CDR3 has 14 residues. V lost 4 bases, J lost 2 bases, and 5 bases stayed unmatched. CDR3 nucleotide sequence: TGTGCCAGCAGCTCGGGACAGACAGCCTACGAGCAGTACTTC. This gives the protein CASSSGQTAYEQYF.

This clone was observed once. This rearrangement joins TRBV19 to TRBJ1-1, with TRBD1 identical over 7 bases. Trimming removed 5 bases from V and 5 bases from J; junction bases left unmatched: 8. This CDR3 comprises 14 residues. The germline V gene encodes CDR1 LNHDA and CDR2 SQIVND (reference sequence). As DNA, the CDR3 is TGTGCCAGTAGTGTAAACAGGGGTCTAACTGAAGCTTTCTTT. Translation gives CASSVNRGLTEAFF.

CDR3 residues: CASSPRGESSYNEQFF. The CDR3 DNA is TGTGCCAGCAGCCCCCGTGGAGAGAGCTCCTACAATGAGCAGTTCTTC. J is TRBJ2-1 and V is TRBV13; D unresolved. Trimming stripped 5 bases from V and 0 bases from J, with 14 bases between. The CDR3 runs 16 residues. CDR1 and CDR2 (germline): PRHDT, FYEKMQ (reference sequence). Combining the CDR3 with reference TRBV13 and TRBJ2-1 gives the whole variable domain AAGVIQSPRHLIKEKRETATLKCYPIPRHDTVYWYQQGPGQDPQFLISFYEKMQSDKGSIPDRFSAQQFSDYHSELNMSSLELGDSALYFCASSPRGESSYNEQFFGPGTRLTVL.

The gene calls are TRBV27 and TRBJ2-7; possibly TRBD2 for D (5 bases). Per germline, CDR1 MNHEY and CDR2 SMNVEV (reference sequence). The length of the CDR3 is 14 residues. Trimming shortened V by 3 bases and J by 0 bases, and 9 bases separated the two germline ends. The DNA for the CDR3 is TGTGCCAGCAGTTTTTCGGGGAGCTCCTACGAGCAGTACTTC. Protein sequence: CASSFSGSSYEQYF.

The chain combines TRBV9 with TRBJ2-7, with 8 positions matching TRBD1. Germline CDR1 and CDR2: SGDLS and YYNGEE. This CDR3 spans 18 amino acids. Trimming at V came to 3 bases and at J to 2 bases, leaving 16 bases not matched to a gene. The CDR3, as DNA: TGTGCCAGCAGCGATCCCGGGACAGGCGAACTACGACCCTACGAGCAGTACTTC. Protein: CASSDPGTGELRPYEQYF. Supplemented by reference TRBV9 and TRBJ2-7, the full variable domain reads DSGVTQTPKHLITATGQRVTLRCSPRSGDLSVYWYQQSLDQGLQFLIQYYNGEERAKGNILERFSAQQFPDLHSELNLSSLELGDSALYFCASSDPGTGELRPYEQYFGPGTRLTVT.

This clone was observed a handful of times. The rearrangement joins TRBV7-9 to TRBJ1-4, with TRBD1 identical over 7 bases. Looked up from germline, CDR1 is SEHNR and CDR2 is FQNEAQ (reference sequence). The V segment lost 1 base and the J segment 5 bases; nucleotides outside the gene matches: 4. The CDR3 spans 15 residues. The CDR3 loop is CASSLGGQMNEKLFF. CDR3 DNA sequence: TGTGCCAGCAGCTTAGGGGGACAGATGAATGAAAAACTGTTTTTT.

The chain combines TRBV7-9 with TRBJ2-1, with TRBD2 identical over 13 bases. CDR3 size: 16 residues. Trimming took 1 base from V and 8 from J; bases not matched to a gene: 5. From germline, CDR1 is SEHNR and CDR2 FQNEAQ (reference sequence). CDR3 nucleotides: TGTGCCAGCAGCTTAGTAACTAGCGGGAGGGCCGATGAGCAGTTCTTC. Translating it yields CASSLVTSGRADEQFF.

This clone has just one count. The chain joins TRBV7-8 to TRBJ2-1, with 8 bases identical to TRBD1. The CDR3 consists of 13 residues. V shed 4 bases, J shed 8 bases, and the junction held 4 bases outside the gene matches. Germline CDR1 is SGHVS and CDR2 is FQNEAQ. CDR3 coding DNA: TGTGCCAGCAGCTCAGAGACAGGGGATGAGCAGTTCTTC. Protein product: CASSSETGDEQFF.

The rearrangement joins TRBV5-1 to TRBJ1-2; tentative D call: TRBD1 (5 bases). Between the trimmed V and J ends, which lost 0 bases and 9 bases, there was a span of 21 bases. The V gene's germline CDR1 is SGHRS and CDR2 YFSETQ. The CDR3 has 16 amino acids. The CDR3 is CASSLGAGSGSISYTF. DNA for the CDR3: TGCGCCAGCAGCTTGGGTGCAGGGTCGGGATCTATTAGCTACACCTTC.

This chain joins TRBV4-2 and TRBJ2-1; 10 nucleotides align to TRBD2. This CDR3 has 14 amino acids. Germline trimming cut 0 bases from V and 15 bases from J; bases unmatched to any gene: 8. Per the germline V gene, CDR1 is LGHNA and CDR2 is YNFKEQ. The CDR3 spells CASSQDPSGRAVFF. In DNA, the CDR3 is TGTGCCAGCAGCCAAGACCCAAGCGGGAGGGCCGTGTTCTTC.

CDR3: CASSLVEGVLDEQYF. The CDR3 nucleotides read TGTGCCAGCAGCTTAGTAGAGGGAGTGCTTGACGAGCAGTACTTC. The V gene is TRBV7-6, the J gene TRBJ2-7; D possibly corresponds to TRBD2 (5 bases). CDR1 SGHVS and CDR2 FNYEAQ come from the germline V gene. Trimming shortened V by 1 base and J by 5 bases, and 15 bases separated the two germline ends. The CDR3 totals 15 residues.

The chain carries TRBV7-3 and TRBJ1-1; no clear D gene. This CDR3 is 13 amino acids long. Germline values: CDR1 SGHTA, CDR2 FQGTGA. Trimming shortened V by 3 bases and J by 5 bases, and 10 bases separated the two germline ends. In DNA form, the CDR3 reads TGTGCCAGCAGCTTCCTGGGGAGGACTGAAGCTTTCTTT. Amino acid sequence: CASSFLGRTEAFF.

The chain recombines TRBV28 with TRBJ1-3; the D gene is possibly TRBD1 (6 bases). Germline V gene lookup returns CDR1 MDHEN and CDR2 SYDVKM. This CDR3 has 17 amino acids. The V end lost 7 bases, the J end lost 0 bases, and 19 bases lay between the germline ends. Here the CDR3 DNA reads TGTGCCAGCACCCTAGGGGGGGGAATCCTCTCTGGAAACACCATATATTTT. This codes for CASTLGGGILSGNTIYF.

This chain joins TRBV28 and TRBJ2-5; D gene ambiguous. CDR1 MDHEN and CDR2 SYDVKM come from the germline V gene. The germline V and J ends were trimmed by 5 bases and 4 bases, with 14 bases remaining between them. The CDR3 sequence is 14 residues long. This CDR3 is CASSALEHRETQYF. CDR3 DNA: TGTGCCAGCAGTGCCCTAGAGCACCGAGAGACCCAGTACTTC.

This clone was seen more than once but under ten times. V is TRBV28 and J is TRBJ2-7, with D hard to call. Trimming removed 6 bases at V and 5 bases at J, with 14 bases between. The CDR3 runs to 13 residues. Germline V lookup: CDR1 MDHEN, CDR2 SYDVKM. Here the CDR3 DNA reads TGTGCCAGCAGGGGCCCCCCGGCAGACGAGCAGTACTTC. It encodes CASRGPPADEQYF.

The rearrangement uses TRBV7-6 and TRBJ2-1, with 7 nucleotides matching TRBD2. The CDR3 is made up of 13 amino acids. V lost 5 bases, J lost 16 bases, and 14 bases stayed unmatched. Germline loops: CDR1 SGHVS, CDR2 FNYEAQ. The CDR3 DNA reads as TGTGCCAGCAGCCTTTTGAGGGAGGGGTCAAGATTCTTC. Its protein product is CASSLLREGSRFF.

J is TRBJ2-2 and V is TRBV19, with TRBD2 matching over 12 bases. Germline lookup yields CDR1 LNHDA and CDR2 SQIVND (reference sequence). With V trimmed by 4 bases and J by 3 bases, 6 bases remained unmatched. The CDR3 contains 17 residues. CDR3 bases: TGTGCCAGTAGTAGACTAGCGGGAGTGGCGGACACCGGGGAGCTGTTTTTT. Its translation: CASSRLAGVADTGELFF.

This chain links TRBV10-2 with TRBJ2-3; 14 bases are shared with TRBD2. V was pared by 6 bases and J by 3 bases, with 5 bases of the junction left unmatched. CDR3 length: 16 residues. Germline assignment: CDR1 WSHSY and CDR2 SAAADI. The CDR3 DNA follows: TGCGCCAGCAGCGATGGACTAGCGGGAGGAACAGATACGCAGTATTTT. Protein: CASSDGLAGGTDTQYF.